This record covers a single TCR beta chain. The data were obtained in a study of cytomegalovirus exposure and HLA in healthy donors. Germline V gene lookup returns CDR1 SGHRS and CDR2 YFSETQ. The CDR3 loop spans 15 amino acids. With 4 bases removed from V and 4 bases from J, the gap between germline ends came to 14 bases. Researchers ran the PCR with 60 Vbeta and 13 Jbeta primers. Only in-frame clones appear in the TCRdb table, and some are missing; sequencing was by immunoSEQ multiplex PCR. The sample lists some 170,000 clones; about four fifths were seen once. This sequence joins TRBV5-1 and TRBJ1-4; maybe TRBD1 (6 bases). The clonotype comes from a man between 50 and 59 years old in good health and CMV-seropositive. Source material: PBMCs. CDR3 protein: CASSPIGGFNEKLFF. The DNA for the CDR3 is TGCGCCAGCAGCCCCATAGGGGGATTTAATGAAAAACTGTTTTTT. The complete variable domain, with remaining parts taken from reference TRBV5-1 and TRBJ1-4, reads KAGVTQTPRYLIKTRGQQVTLSCSPISGHRSVSWYQQTPGQGLQFLFEYFSETQRNKGNFPGRFSGRQFSNSRSEMNVSTLELGDSALYLCASSPIGGFNEKLFFGSGTQLSVL.